The T cell receptor beta chain under discussion was sequenced for a study of cytomegalovirus exposure and HLA in healthy donors (dated by TCRdb to 2015 to 2018). Regarding the complete study: According to an earlier analysis of several hundred of the donors, about 179 million T cells yielded some 110 million unique TCR beta sequences and around 280 Gb of sequence data. Roughly 300 gigabases of sequencing data and around 80 million unique TCR sequences made up an early release that covered fewer than 650 HLA-typed donors. Of the 398 genotyped donors, around 81% fell in the genetic ancestry cluster associated with self-reported Caucasian donors. The study aimed to test whether cataloging public T cell receptors could reveal signatures of past pathogen exposure. The study used immunosequencing to profile the T cell repertoires of around 600 subjects and linked those repertoires to cytomegalovirus serostatus. Besides the first cohort of 550 to 750 subjects, a separate validation cohort made up of over 100 different subjects was used. The study combined high-throughput TCR immunosequencing, statistical association of individual TCRs with disease status, and machine learning to predict cytomegalovirus infection status. In a later analysis, previously published TCR beta repertoires from 666 donors were re-analyzed and high-resolution HLA genotyping was added so that TCR occurrence patterns could be studied. Rather than using new phenotypic data, the later analysis identified candidate immune exposures from TCR beta sequences and from how often those sequences occurred across donors. In an earlier analysis of roughly 580 of the donors, high-throughput TCR beta sequencing was used to judge whether each TCR beta V gene segment behaved as functional or pseudogenic. Donor age, sex, ethnicity and CMV serostatus were collected together with the repertoire data. A later genetic analysis took genome-wide SNP genotypes for about 55% of the 666 donors and used that subset as a discovery cohort. All discovery cohort repertoires had been generated using a single sequencing platform. HLA typing covered class I and class II loci at four-digit resolution. The number of typed donors differed by locus: roughly 629-640 for A, B, C, DRB1 and DQB1; 522 for DQA1; fewer than 610 for DPA1; and roughly 490 for DPB1. About 5 DR-DQ haplotypes were handled as single units for association and clustering, since linkage in the cohort was strong. Across approximately 400 genotyped donors of the cohort, an average of roughly 200,000 unique TCR beta nucleotide sequences per donor were sequenced, and 15% to 20% of those sequences were non-productive.

Overall study results and their limits: Linkage disequilibrium might explain the correlated functional status among segregating V segments, but an unknown experimental factor could not be ruled out. The sequencing pipeline was judged likely to have produced a cluster of highly shared sequence variants as a technical artifact. According to a later analysis, most CMV-associated TCR beta chains appeared to be HLA-restricted, and the HLA associations seemed to be driven largely by CMV exposure. A later analysis associated 15,000 to 20,000 TCR beta sequences with specific HLA alleles at a false discovery rate of 0.05. In a later genetic analysis, fewer N-insertions in productive TCRs were reported among donors in an Asian-associated ancestry cluster than the roughly 700-donor mean. Several of the top co-occurrence clusters appeared to be linked to parvovirus B19, influenza, CMV and Epstein-Barr virus, according to a later analysis. The presence/absence analyses assumed that sequencing depth was roughly uniform across donors, and that assumption may not be true. In an earlier analysis of some 500 of the donors, most TCR beta V segments were observed in productive rearrangements about 87% or about 30% of the time, broadly matching IMGT annotations. In this cohort, only TCR beta chains were sequenced, and detectable features were limited by the absence of alpha or paired-chain data. The classifier was reported to diagnose cytomegalovirus status with high specificity and sensitivity in both the original cohort and the validation cohort. The earlier analysis of 587 of the donors excluded roughly 16 rarely observed V segments, including chromosome 9 orphons, because counts were too low. In a later analysis, HLA-associated TCR beta chains showed more clonal expansion and lower generation probabilities than non-associated chains that were equally common. A further reported finding was that TCR beta sequences accurately predicted the HLA-A and HLA-B alleles for most subjects in the first cohort. The study gave a list of 150 to 200 TCR beta chains associated with cytomegalovirus. It was suggested by the authors that the approach could potentially be generalized to other disease states and immunological phenotypes. Because the 87-base-pair reads could not distinguish some IMGT-functional V segments, including TRBV6-2 and TRBV6-3, those segments were excluded. In a later genetic analysis, a missense DCLRE1C variant was associated with V-gene and J-gene trimming of TCR beta chains, and the association was replicated in an independent cohort. In vitro tests confirmed that a few of the cytomegalovirus-associated TCR beta chains recognize cytomegalovirus antigens. Strong co-occurrence of HLA alleles, especially DR and DQ, made assigning TCR associations to individual alleles difficult. Across donors, most TCR sequences were observed very rarely, whereas some public TCRs were present in many individuals. A later analysis found that TCR association rates varied across HLA loci, with DRB1 alleles showing the most associated TCRs and HLA-C alleles the fewest. Because HLA typing was missing for some donors at each locus, association tests included only the typed subset. Immune exposure information for the cohort was limited to CMV serostatus.

The trim is 7 bases for V and 8 bases for J, with a gap of 18 bases between the germline ends. CDR1 and CDR2 are drawn from the germline V gene: MNHEY, SVGAGI. The CDR3 contains 14 residues, cysteine and phenylalanine counted. Just CDR3 DNA is preserved here, 42 bases in frame from base 1. Details on this clone: Its antigen is unknown. There are no base qualities to consult, and no much larger clone falls within one base.

The cohort consisted of 666 healthy bone marrow donors. At the time of sampling, every cohort member was nominally healthy, though immune exposures that went unrecorded were likely present. The donor tested CMV seronegative and was one of the 352 seronegative cohort members. Each donor provided a peripheral blood sample, and peripheral blood mononuclear cells were used for TCR beta sequencing. Genomic DNA was extracted from the blood cell samples with the Qiagen DNeasy Blood Extraction Kit. Preparation of the library involved the immunoSEQ multiplex PCR assay. A mixture of 60 forward primers for TCR Vbeta segments and 13 reverse primers for TCR Jbeta segments was used in the multiplex PCR. The CDR3 region of rearranged TCR beta genes was amplified from genomic DNA with a multiplex PCR assay. On the Illumina HiSeq System, the amplified TCR beta libraries were sequenced as 87-base-pair reads. The study's processing was this. A later analysis tallied 75 million to 85 million unique TCR beta chains across the 600 to 700 repertoires, and about 12 million of those chains were shared by two or more donors. To remove PCR and sequencing errors, raw reads were error-corrected and collapsed into unique sequences using a nearest-neighbor algorithm that merged closely related sequences. CDR3 sequences were aligned to IMGT reference sequences to assign V, D and J gene segments. For a sequence to be retained, at least a six-nucleotide match to both a V gene segment and a J gene segment was required. A rearrangement was called productive if the CDR3 had no stop codons and remained in frame with V and J, and every other rearrangement was called non-productive. CDR3 was defined according to IMGT convention as the region running from the second conserved V-encoded cysteine to the conserved J-encoded phenylalanine. The earlier analysis of 587 of the donors excluded any sequence lacking an unambiguous match to a single V gene segment. In an earlier analysis of around 600 of the donors, V segments were called functional above 56.7% productive rearrangements and were called segregating when the between-donor standard deviation exceeded 5%. To diagnose cytomegalovirus status from the catalog of TCR beta chain sequences, a statistical classification framework was built. In a later analysis, TCR nucleotide sequences were compared against IMGT/GENE-DB human TR gene sequences so that V and J genes could be assigned. In a later analysis, CDR3 sequences and most-parsimonious VDJ recombination scenarios were assigned using the TCRdist pipeline. In a later analysis, each TCR beta chain was defined by its CDR3 amino acid sequence together with its V-gene family, and reads without a unique V-gene family were excluded. A later analysis removed roughly 590 highly shared, low-generation-probability nucleotide sequences to deal with suspected cross-contamination and a sequencing artifact. For each public chain, a later analysis derived a clonal expansion index from normalized ranks of inferred template counts within each repertoire. In a later analysis, generation probabilities were computed with a VDJ recombination model fitted to out-of-frame rearrangements, and the resulting probabilities were checked against IGoR. Hypergeometric tests were used in a later analysis to score TCR-TCR, TCR-HLA and TCR-CMV co-occurrence, with a repertoire-size bias correction applied to the TCR pairs. To estimate false discovery rates, a later analysis permuted the HLA or CMV assignments 20 times. In a later analysis, co-occurring TCRs were grouped using DBSCAN, with TCRdist sequence similarity added in when clustering inside HLA-allele-positive subsets. For co-occurrence clustering, repertoires with fewer than 30,000 or more than 120,000 public chains were excluded, along with 5 or 6 repertoires with anomalous nucleotide sharing. Held by TCRdb, this immuneACCESS table contains in-frame sequences only and omits some clones. Under half of the omission traces to an unresolved V gene where checked; the cause of the rest is unknown. V and J calls and clone size are given by that table; D and trimming were obtained from the DNA. For this sample there are 95,000 to 130,000 clones; roughly 9% appear just once. The ten largest clones capture 3% of the sample.

In this chain, TRBV6-5 is recombined with TRBJ2-1, and TRBD1 may be the D gene, going by 6 matching bases. Sequencing used PBMCs. The receptor was derived from a man younger than 45 in good health and CMV-seronegative. CDR3 protein: CASTRTATAYEQFF. The nucleotide sequence reads as follows: TGTGCCAGCACCCGGACAGCAACGGCCTATGAGCAGTTCTTC.